A single sample is the source of the 27 T cell receptor beta chains below, sequenced in a study of technical replicates of blood from a few donors. Using immunoSEQ multiplex PCR, the repertoire was profiled, and TCRdb retains in-frame clones only, with some absent. The sample includes 65,000 to 95,000 clones, roughly 98% of them seen just once. The sample was T cells isolated from PBMCs. The receptors stem from a human donor in good health.

The chain carries TRBV6-5 and TRBJ2-7, with a tentative D call TRBD2 (6 bases). Germline CDR1 and CDR2: MNHEY and SVGAGI. V lost 2 bases and J 5 bases, leaving 13 bases between the germline ends. The CDR3 is 14 residues long. The CDR3 DNA is TGTGCCAGCAGTTACAGGACTACCGGCCACGAGCAGTACTTC. It codes for CASSYRTTGHEQYF.

CDR3 loop: CASSSPRRDREVSGANVLTF. The CDR3 DNA sequence: TGTGCCAGCAGCTCACCTCGCCGGGACAGGGAAGTGTCTGGGGCCAACGTCCTGACTTTC. J is TRBJ2-6 and V is TRBV5-4; 9 nucleotides match TRBD1. CDR1 is SGHNT, CDR2 YYREEE, per germline (reference sequence). After removal of 3 bases from V and 1 base from J, the junction contained 14 bases not matched to a gene. The CDR3 sequence is 20 residues long.

The chain has TRBV28 and TRBJ1-1; D is unclear. Germline-derived CDR1 and CDR2 are MDHEN and SYDVKM. The CDR3 has 15 residues. The V and J ends lost 3 bases and 0 bases respectively, with 11 bases between them. The CDR3 here is CASSLGRPMNTEAFF. In DNA, the CDR3 is TGTGCCAGCAGTTTGGGCAGACCCATGAACACTGAAGCTTTCTTT.

J is TRBJ2-5 and V is TRBV2, with 8 bases aligning to TRBD1. V was clipped by 8 bases and J by 5 bases; unmatched bases: 7. Germline lookup yields CDR1 SNHLY and CDR2 FYNNEI. The CDR3 consists of 13 residues. CDR3 nucleotide sequence: TGTGCCAGCCGAGACAGGGGTCGGGAGACCCAGTACTTC. It specifies CASRDRGRETQYF.

V is TRBV7-8 and J is TRBJ2-2, with 11 bases fitting TRBD2. Unmatched junction bases numbered 15, after V lost 6 bases and J lost 15 bases. Germline CDR1 is SGHVS and CDR2 is FQNEAQ. The CDR3 has 15 residues. Here the CDR3 reads CASRLGLAENTPMFF. The CDR3 nucleotides read TGTGCCAGCAGACTGGGACTAGCGGAAAATACCCCTATGTTTTTT. The variable domain in full, with the rest retrieved from reference TRBV7-8 and TRBJ2-2, is GAGVSQSPRYKVAKRGQDVALRCDPISGHVSLFWYQQALGQGPEFLTYFQNEAQLDKSGLPSDRFFAERPEGSVSTLKIQRTQQEDSAVYLCASRLGLAENTPMFFGEGSRLTVL.

This clone was detected only once. J is TRBJ1-4 and V is TRBV5-5; the D gene is possibly TRBD1 (5 bases). Germline CDR1 reads SGHKS; CDR2 reads YYEKEE (reference sequence). There are 15 residues in the CDR3. The V end was cut by 1 base, the J end by 0 bases, with 7 bases between. The CDR3 DNA reads TGTGCCAGCAGCTTGTTAGGGGCAACTAATGAAAAACTGTTTTTT. Encoded protein: CASSLLGATNEKLFF.

This clone appeared once. The V call is TRBV5-1, the J call TRBJ2-1, with D perhaps matching TRBD2 (5 bases). V was trimmed by 0 bases and J by 2 bases, leaving 9 bases between them. This CDR3 has 15 amino acids. Germline V gives CDR1 SGHRS, CDR2 YFSETQ. Here the CDR3 DNA reads TGCGCCAGCAGCTTGGTAAGCGGAGCCTACAATGAGCAGTTCTTC. Amino acid sequence: CASSLVSGAYNEQFF.

The V call is TRBV6-1, the J call TRBJ2-7; D remains unclear. V was cut by 5 bases and J by 2 bases, with 10 bases left in between. The germline V gene has CDR1 MNHNS and CDR2 SASEGT. CDR3 size: 13 residues. Written as DNA, the CDR3 is TGTGCCAGCAGTCACACCCCCCCCTACGAGCAGTACTTC. The encoded protein is CASSHTPPYEQYF.

The CDR3, as DNA: TGTGCCAGCAGCTTCGGACTAGCGGGGGGGCCGTCCACCGGGGAGCTGTTTTTT. Protein sequence: CASSFGLAGGPSTGELFF. The chain carries TRBV7-9 and TRBJ2-2; 15 bases align to TRBD2. The V and J ends lost 3 bases and 4 bases, in that order; junction bases with no gene match: 6. This CDR3 has 18 amino acids. Germline CDR1 reads SEHNR; CDR2 reads FQNEAQ (reference sequence).

The chain links TRBV23-1 to TRBJ2-3; maybe TRBD1 (5 bases). TRBV23-1 is an open reading frame, and its role is uncertain. The CDR3 length is 16 residues. V gave up 8 bases and J gave up 3 bases, with 21 bases separating them. CDR3 residues: CASCIRRTPRTDTQYF. Here the CDR3 DNA reads TGCGCCAGCTGCATACGACGGACACCTCGGACAGATACGCAGTATTTT.

The chain joins TRBV4-1 to TRBJ2-3; D may be TRBD2 (6 bases). The CDR3 is made up of 15 amino acids. V shed 5 bases and J shed 5 bases, with 17 bases lying between them. Germline V gene lookup returns CDR1 MGHRA and CDR2 YSYEKL. The CDR3 region has the DNA TGCGCCAGCAGCGTCCTGGGGCAGGGAGGAGATACGCAGTATTTT. Its translation: CASSVLGQGGDTQYF.

The chain combines TRBV5-4 with TRBJ2-4, with 12 bases aligning to TRBD2. Trimming at V came to 2 bases and at J to 6 bases, leaving 18 bases not matched to a gene. The CDR3 runs 20 residues. Germline V gene lookup returns CDR1 SGHNT and CDR2 YYREEE (reference sequence). In DNA, the CDR3 is TGTGCCAGCAGCTTACCCCCCGGGCTAGCGGGAGGGCCTCTCGGAAACATTCAGTACTTC. Translation: CASSLPPGLAGGPLGNIQYF.

The CDR3 nucleotides are TGTGCCAGCAGCGTAGAAGGGGGTCACGCCGGGGAGCTGTTTTTT. Protein sequence: CASSVEGGHAGELFF. The chain has TRBV9 and TRBJ2-2; D possibly corresponds to TRBD1 (6 bases). Germline-derived CDR1 and CDR2 are SGDLS and YYNGEE. This CDR3 contains 15 residues. Trimming removed 0 bases at V and 6 bases at J, with 12 bases between.

The V and J genes are TRBV5-1 and TRBJ2-2, with a tentative D call TRBD2 (5 bases). The V end was cut by 5 bases, the J end by 0 bases, with 14 bases between. Germline assignment: CDR1 SGHRS and CDR2 YFSETQ. The CDR3 spans 16 residues. CDR3 sequence (DNA): TGCGCCAGCAGATCAGGAGCGGCCGCGAACACCGGGGAGCTGTTTTTT. This encodes CASRSGAAANTGELFF.

V gene TRBV7-8 combines with J gene TRBJ1-3; D uncertain. Trimming removed 1 base at V and 4 bases at J, with 26 bases between. Germline V gene lookup returns CDR1 SGHVS and CDR2 FQNEAQ. The CDR3 contains 20 residues. The CDR3 loop is CASSLEVWSHPKSSGNTIYF. The CDR3 DNA reads as TGTGCCAGCAGCTTAGAAGTCTGGAGCCACCCGAAGTCCTCCGGAAACACCATATATTTT.

This rearrangement joins TRBV11-2 to TRBJ1-5; 8 nucleotides match TRBD1. Trimming at V came to 5 bases and at J to 2 bases, leaving 5 bases not matched to a gene. The germline gives CDR1 SGHAT, CDR2 FQNNGV. CDR3 length: 15 residues. Written as DNA, the CDR3 is TGTGCCAGCAGCCCAGGGGGCTTCGGCAATCAGCCCCAGCATTTT. Translation: CASSPGGFGNQPQHF. The variable domain in full, completed from reference TRBV11-2 and TRBJ1-5, reads EAGVAQSPRYKIIEKRQSVAFWCNPISGHATLYWYQQILGQGPKLLIQFQNNGVVDDSQLPKDRFSAERLKGVDSTLKIQPAKLEDSAVYLCASSPGGFGNQPQHFGDGTRLSIL.

This chain's CDR3 is CASLEATGTEAFF. CDR3 DNA: TGCGCCAGCCTAGAGGCGACAGGTACTGAAGCTTTCTTT. V is TRBV5-1 and J is TRBJ1-1; maybe TRBD1 (6 bases). V lost 7 bases and J 5 bases, leaving 15 bases between the germline ends. The CDR3 covers 13 residues. Germline V gene data show CDR1 as SGHRS and CDR2 as YFSETQ.

The chain is built from TRBV7-9 and TRBJ2-1, with 10 bases that match TRBD2. The CDR3 is made up of 16 amino acids. Germline-derived CDR1 and CDR2 are SEHNR and FQNEAQ (reference sequence). J lost 3 bases, V lost 0 bases, and 2 bases had no gene match. The CDR3 DNA is TGTGCCAGCAGCTTAGCCTTAGCGGGAGGCTACAATGAGCAGTTCTTC. This encodes CASSLALAGGYNEQFF.

V usage is TRBV12-5 and J usage is TRBJ2-2, with TRBD2 matching 7 bases. Germline CDR1 LGHNT, CDR2 FRNRAP. The CDR3 length is 17 residues. V gave up 0 bases and J gave up 1 base; unmatched junction bases: 5. The CDR3 reads CASGLVRSGKNTGELFF. The CDR3 region has the DNA TGTGCTAGTGGTTTGGTACGAAGCGGGAAGAACACCGGGGAGCTGTTTTTT.

The chain couples TRBV11-2 to TRBJ2-2; 7 nucleotides match TRBD2. Trimming took 6 bases from V and 5 from J; bases not matched to a gene: 9. CDR1 is SGHAT, CDR2 FQNNGV, per germline. The CDR3 length is 15 residues. CDR3 nucleotide sequence: TGTGCCAGCAGGCCAAGCCTAGCGGCGACCGGGGAGCTGTTTTTT. Translating gives CASRPSLAATGELFF. Full variable domain (missing parts from reference TRBV11-2 and TRBJ2-2): EAGVAQSPRYKIIEKRQSVAFWCNPISGHATLYWYQQILGQGPKLLIQFQNNGVVDDSQLPKDRFSAERLKGVDSTLKIQPAKLEDSAVYLCASRPSLAATGELFFGEGSRLTVL.

CDR3 bases: TGTGCCAGCAGCCCTTATAGCACAGATACGCAGTATTTT. Translated, it gives CASSPYSTDTQYF. The chain links TRBV5-6 to TRBJ2-3; D is uncertain. CDR3 length equals 13 residues. In germline, CDR1 is SGHDT, CDR2 YYEEEE. V was shortened by 4 bases and J by 0 bases, with 6 bases between the two germline ends.

The V call is TRBV2, the J call TRBJ1-1, with a tentative D call TRBD1 (5 bases). V lost 3 bases, J lost 3 bases, and 11 bases lay in between. CDR3 size: 14 residues. Germline V lookup: CDR1 SNHLY, CDR2 FYNNEI. CDR3 protein: CASSETGGYTEAFF. The CDR3 DNA reads as TGTGCCAGCAGTGAGACCGGGGGTTACACTGAAGCTTTCTTT.

The chain carries TRBV6-5 and TRBJ2-7; 8 bases fit TRBD2. The trim removed 6 bases at V and 3 bases at J, leaving 7 bases unmatched. Germline assignment: CDR1 MNHEY and CDR2 SVGAGI. The CDR3 extends over 14 amino acids. CDR3 nucleotide sequence: TGTGCCAGCAGGAAAGCGGGAGCCGTCTACGAGCAGTACTTC. Translating it yields CASRKAGAVYEQYF.

This clone was counted once. The chain is built from TRBV5-1 and TRBJ2-1, with 7 bases aligning to TRBD1. Germline CDR1 and CDR2: SGHRS and YFSETQ. J lost 5 bases, V lost 7 bases, and 15 bases had no gene match. The length of the CDR3 is 16 residues. The chain's CDR3 is CASGYHYRGPHNEQFF. The CDR3 DNA sequence: TGCGCCAGCGGGTACCATTACAGGGGTCCCCACAATGAGCAGTTCTTC.

The chain couples TRBV27 to TRBJ2-3, with a possible D match to TRBD1 (6 bases). The CDR3 sequence is 14 residues long. Trimming took off 2 bases at V and 1 base at J, with 7 bases between the two ends. In germline, CDR1 is MNHEY, CDR2 SMNVEV (reference sequence). CDR3 DNA sequence: TGTGCCAGCAGTTTAACAGGGCGCACAGATACGCAGTATTTT. This translates into CASSLTGRTDTQYF.

This chain uses TRBV7-9 with TRBJ2-5; 10 bases line up with TRBD1. The V gene end was trimmed by 5 bases and the J gene end by 7 bases; junction bases not matched to a gene: 10. This CDR3 has 15 amino acids. CDR1 and CDR2 (germline): SEHNR, FQNEAQ (reference sequence). The CDR3 DNA reads TGTGCCAGCAGCCGAAGACAGGGGGCCGGAGGGACCCAGTACTTC. Protein sequence: CASSRRQGAGGTQYF.

The chain has TRBV9 and TRBJ2-1; 15 bases align to TRBD2. CDR1 SGDLS and CDR2 YYNGEE come from the germline V gene. The trim removed 1 base at V and 4 bases at J, leaving 9 bases unmatched. The CDR3 is made up of 19 amino acids. CDR3 sequence: CASSVSSGLAGGLYNEQFF. The DNA for the CDR3 is TGTGCCAGCAGCGTAAGCTCAGGACTAGCGGGGGGGCTATACAATGAGCAGTTCTTC. The full variable domain, completed using reference TRBV9 and TRBJ2-1, is DSGVTQTPKHLITATGQRVTLRCSPRSGDLSVYWYQQSLDQGLQFLIQYYNGEERAKGNILERFSAQQFPDLHSELNLSSLELGDSALYFCASSVSSGLAGGLYNEQFFGPGTRLTVL.